This T cell receptor beta chain comes out of a study of follicular helper T cells after annual influenza vaccination. Across the study: Sampling occurred days 0, 7 and 28 after each influenza vaccination. Study outcomes and limitations: Each annual vaccination recalled recurring oligoclonal ICOS+CD38+ cTfh clonotypes. Rare clonotypes were missed; only roughly 9.5-23% of cells gave TCRB.

Assay used: immunoSEQ multiplex PCR; TCRdb lists only in-frame clones, some missing. The table lists thousands of clones, 79% of them singletons. The CDR3 runs 14 residues. CDR1 and CDR2 (germline): SGHRS, YFSETQ. J lost 9 bases, V lost 3 bases, and 8 bases had no gene match. Time point here: 2014-2015 season, pre-vaccination. In its sample, this clone was seen a few times. Its antigen is undetermined. V gene TRBV5-1 combines with J gene TRBJ1-2; 10 nucleotides agree with TRBD1. The sequence was collected from an adult who received the influenza vaccine. This material consisted of CXCR5+ CD38- circulating T follicular helper cells from blood, taken on the day of influenza vaccination. As to subset: circulating Tfh, non-naive CD4+CXCR5+PD-1+ (ICOS+CD38+ or ICOS-CD38-). In nucleotides, the CDR3 is TGCGCCAGCAGCTCCGGGACAGGGGAGTGGCGCTACACCTTC. Translation: CASSSGTGEWRYTF.